The 23 T cell receptor beta chains in this list originate from one sample, sequenced in a study of blood T cell repertoires in COVID-19. Profiling relied on immunoSEQ multiplex PCR, and the TCRdb table lists in-frame clones only, not all of them. The profile shows 210,000 or so clones, 70% to 90% of them singletons. Sequenced material: peripheral blood. These receptor sequences come from a middle-aged man with acute or convalescent COVID-19.

V is TRBV6-6 and J is TRBJ1-1, with D unresolved. The length of the CDR3 is 14 residues. The germline V gene has CDR1 MNHNY and CDR2 SVGAGI (reference sequence). V gave up 0 bases and J gave up 6 bases, with 11 bases separating them. This chain's CDR3 is CASSYSGGRPEAFF. CDR3 in DNA: TGTGCCAGCAGTTACTCGGGAGGCAGACCTGAAGCTTTCTTT.

The DNA of the CDR3 is TGTGCCAGCAGCCCGCGTAACCTAGCGGGGGGGCGCTACGAGCAGTACTTC. Its protein is CASSPRNLAGGRYEQYF. This chain uses TRBV7-2 with TRBJ2-7; 12 bases map to TRBD2. The CDR3 has 17 amino acids. Germline CDR1 is SGHTA and CDR2 is FQGNSA. J gave up 3 bases and V 5 bases, and 11 bases lay outside the gene matches.

This chain connects TRBV18 to TRBJ1-5; D ambiguous. The CDR3 covers 17 residues. V lost 2 bases and J 1 base, leaving 15 bases between the germline ends. Germline CDR1 is KGHSH and CDR2 is LQKENI. The CDR3 loop is CASSPTNVRRSNQPQHF. DNA of the CDR3: TGTGCCAGCTCACCAACCAACGTGCGCCGGAGCAATCAGCCCCAGCATTTT.

The CDR3 coding sequence is TGCGCCTTACAGGGGGCTGTCTATGGCTACACCTTC. Protein product: CALQGAVYGYTF. V usage is TRBV4-1 and J usage is TRBJ1-2; 9 bases agree with TRBD1. Germline CDR1 and CDR2: MGHRA and YSYEKL. V shed 11 bases and J 4 bases; nucleotides not matched to a gene: 5. The CDR3 is 12 amino acids.

There are a few counts of this clone. The rearrangement uses TRBV27 and TRBJ2-7; TRBD1 aligns across 9 bases. This CDR3 region has 15 residues. V lost 2 bases to trimming and J lost 7 bases; unmatched junction nucleotides: 9. Germline assignment: CDR1 MNHEY and CDR2 SMNVEV (reference sequence). In DNA form, the CDR3 reads TGTGCCAGCAGTTTAGTGGGACAGGGTAGTGCAGAGCAGTACTTC. It yields the protein CASSLVGQGSAEQYF.

The rearrangement joins TRBV29-1 to TRBJ1-2, with D hard to call. The germline V gene has CDR1 SQVTM and CDR2 ANQGSEA. The CDR3 consists of 11 residues. The V end was cut by 5 bases, the J end by 4 bases, with 8 bases between. DNA for the CDR3: TGCAGCGTTAAGAGAACCTATGGCTACACCTTC. Protein: CSVKRTYGYTF. The whole variable domain, remainder taken from reference TRBV29-1 and TRBJ1-2, is SAVISQKPSRDICQRGTSLTIQCQVDSQVTMMFWYRQQPGQSLTLIATANQGSEATYESGFVIDKFPISRPNLTFSTLTVSNMSPEDSSIYLCSVKRTYGYTFGSGTRLTVV.

The rearrangement uses TRBV19 and TRBJ2-7; 8 bases match TRBD1. This CDR3 has 13 amino acids. Per the germline V gene, CDR1 is LNHDA and CDR2 is SQIVND (reference sequence). The trim removed 7 bases at V and 6 bases at J, leaving 8 bases unmatched. In nucleotides, the CDR3 is TGTGCCAGTATGGACAGGGATTTTGGCGAGCAGTACTTC. Protein product: CASMDRDFGEQYF. Variable domain in full (rest from reference TRBV19 and TRBJ2-7): DGGITQSPKYLFRKEGQNVTLSCEQNLNHDAMYWYRQDPGQGLRLIYYSQIVNDFQKGDIAEGYSVSREKKESFPLTVTSAQKNPTAFYLCASMDRDFGEQYFGPGTRLTVT.

The chain joins TRBV3-1 (or the pseudogene TRBV3-2) to TRBJ1-2; D gene ambiguous. Germline lookup yields CDR1 LGHDT and CDR2 YNNKEL (reference sequence). The CDR3 runs 11 residues. Trimming stripped 5 bases from V and 6 bases from J, with 7 bases between. The CDR3 protein is CASSREDGYTF. CDR3 bases: TGTGCCAGCAGCAGGGAGGATGGCTACACCTTC.

The chain recombines TRBV9 with TRBJ2-5; 11 bases agree with TRBD2. The V gene end was trimmed by 0 bases and the J gene end by 4 bases; junction bases not matched to a gene: 5. The germline CDR1 and CDR2 sequences are SGDLS and YYNGEE. The CDR3 sequence is 16 residues long. The CDR3: CASSVASGGPPETQYF. The CDR3 coding sequence is TGTGCCAGCAGCGTAGCTAGCGGGGGGCCCCCAGAGACCCAGTACTTC.

The chain uses TRBV29-1 and TRBJ1-1; perhaps TRBD1 as D (5 bases). This CDR3 has 12 residues. The germline CDR1 and CDR2 sequences are SQVTM and ANQGSEA. The ends were cut back, 1 base at V and 8 bases at J, with 11 bases in the middle. The DNA for the CDR3 is TGCAGCGTTGAAGGTATGAACAGGGAAGCTTTCTTT. Protein sequence: CSVEGMNREAFF. Full variable domain (outside the CDR3, taken from reference TRBV29-1 and TRBJ1-1): SAVISQKPSRDICQRGTSLTIQCQVDSQVTMMFWYRQQPGQSLTLIATANQGSEATYESGFVIDKFPISRPNLTFSTLTVSNMSPEDSSIYLCSVEGMNREAFFGQGTRLTVV.

J is TRBJ1-5 and V is TRBV19; 9 bases map to TRBD1. This CDR3 is built from 16 residues. Germline V CDR1 and CDR2: LNHDA, SQIVND (reference sequence). J gave up 4 bases and V 6 bases, and 10 bases lay outside the gene matches. The CDR3 bases are TGTGCCAGTAGATTTGTACCGGGACAGGGAAATCAGCCCCAGCATTTT. Translated: CASRFVPGQGNQPQHF.

The chain combines TRBV19 with TRBJ2-3; D remains ambiguous. V lost 3 bases and J lost 3, with 7 bases in between. Germline V gene data show CDR1 as LNHDA and CDR2 as SQIVND (reference sequence). The CDR3 has 13 residues. The CDR3 nucleotides read TGTGCCAGTAGTATCCGGGTGACAGATACGCAGTATTTT. Protein product: CASSIRVTDTQYF.

The chain is built from TRBV6-1 and TRBJ1-2, with 10 bases lining up with TRBD1. Germline V lookup: CDR1 MNHNS, CDR2 SASEGT. The trim removed 2 bases at V and 5 bases at J, leaving 5 bases unmatched. CDR3 length: 15 amino acids. This CDR3 is CASSEPGTGAYGYTF. CDR3 sequence (DNA): TGTGCCAGCAGTGAACCCGGGACAGGGGCTTATGGCTACACCTTC.

The rearrangement links TRBV5-1 to TRBJ2-2, with D tentatively TRBD1 (6 bases). V was shortened by 1 base and J by 4 bases, with 20 bases between the two germline ends. The CDR3 runs to 18 residues. Germline lookup yields CDR1 SGHRS and CDR2 YFSETQ. The CDR3 sequence: CASSLTLVGAAGTGELFF. CDR3 nucleotide sequence: TGCGCCAGCAGCTTGACTCTGGTGGGGGCCGCGGGCACCGGGGAGCTGTTTTTT. Full variable domain (rest looked up from reference TRBV5-1 and TRBJ2-2): KAGVTQTPRYLIKTRGQQVTLSCSPISGHRSVSWYQQTPGQGLQFLFEYFSETQRNKGNFPGRFSGRQFSNSRSEMNVSTLELGDSALYLCASSLTLVGAAGTGELFFGEGSRLTVL.

J is TRBJ1-5 and V is TRBV19; 7 nucleotides align to TRBD1. The germline V gene has CDR1 LNHDA and CDR2 SQIVND (reference sequence). J lost 2 bases, V lost 4 bases, and 2 bases had no gene match. This CDR3 has 14 amino acids. CDR3 region: CASSSQGGNQPQHF. The CDR3 DNA is TGTGCCAGTAGTAGTCAGGGGGGCAATCAGCCCCAGCATTTT.

The chain links TRBV10-2 to TRBJ1-4, with D possibly being TRBD1 (6 bases). The V gene lost 7 bases and the J gene lost 5 bases, with 11 bases spanning the gap. CDR3 length: 13 amino acids. From germline, CDR1 is WSHSY and CDR2 SAAADI. The CDR3 reads CASKDRENEKLFF. The CDR3 nucleotides are TGCGCCAGCAAGGACAGAGAAAATGAAAAACTGTTTTTT.

The V gene is TRBV19, the J gene TRBJ2-3; weak D call: TRBD2 (5 bases). This CDR3 has 14 amino acids. V gave up 5 bases and J gave up 0 bases, with 9 bases separating them. CDR1 is LNHDA and CDR2 is SQIVND in the germline V gene (reference sequence). The CDR3 loop reads CASSHRTSTDTQYF. The CDR3, as DNA: TGTGCCAGTAGTCATAGGACTAGCACAGATACGCAGTATTTT.

The J gene is TRBJ1-2, the V gene TRBV25-1, with a weak D call TRBD1 (5 bases). V was cut by 3 bases and J by 3 bases, with 14 bases left in between. This CDR3 is 15 amino acids long. Germline V CDR1 and CDR2: MGHDK, SYGVNS. CDR3 region: CASSDHSGLDYGYTF. In nucleotides, the CDR3 is TGTGCCAGCAGTGATCATTCAGGGTTGGACTATGGCTACACCTTC.

The chain carries TRBV6-5 and TRBJ1-2; 7 nucleotides agree with TRBD1. From germline, CDR1 is MNHEY and CDR2 SVGAGI. V shed 6 bases, J shed 4 bases, and the junction held 11 bases outside the gene matches. This CDR3 has 15 residues. This CDR3 reads CASRAGTAKGYGYTF. CDR3 nucleotides: TGTGCCAGCAGGGCAGGGACAGCGAAGGGCTATGGCTACACCTTC.

The chain joins TRBV6-1 to TRBJ1-4; D may be TRBD1 (6 bases). CDR1 MNHNS and CDR2 SASEGT come from the germline V gene. V gave up 2 bases and J gave up 7 bases, with 14 bases separating them. The CDR3 totals 15 residues. The DNA of the CDR3 is TGTGCCAGCAGTGAATCTTGGGGGGGGGCTGAAAAACTGTTTTTT. This translates into CASSESWGGAEKLFF.

This clone was detected once. CDR3: CASSLLGWEAGASYNEQFF. The CDR3 DNA sequence: TGTGCCAGCAGCTTATTGGGCTGGGAAGCGGGGGCTTCCTACAATGAGCAGTTCTTC. The chain recombines TRBV7-9 with TRBJ2-1; 8 bases map to TRBD2. The CDR3 runs 19 residues. J gave up 1 base and V 2 bases, and 13 bases lay outside the gene matches. Germline CDR1 reads SEHNR; CDR2 reads FQNEAQ (reference sequence).

CDR3 residues: CASRGTGGVDQPQHF. CDR3 sequence (DNA): TGCGCCAGCAGGGGGACAGGGGGCGTCGATCAGCCCCAGCATTTT. This rearrangement joins TRBV10-2 to TRBJ1-5; 12 bases line up with TRBD1. The CDR3 contains 15 residues. V trimming: 6 bases; J trimming: 5 bases; junction bases outside the gene matches: 5. CDR1 WSHSY and CDR2 SAAADI come from the germline V gene.

This chain links TRBV10-2 with TRBJ2-1, with 11 bases lining up with TRBD2. Germline-derived CDR1 and CDR2 are WSHSY and SAAADI. The CDR3 runs 15 residues. The V gene end was trimmed by 5 bases and the J gene end by 9 bases; junction bases not matched to a gene: 9. CDR3 bases: TGCGCCAGCAGTACTCTAGCGGGGGGCGGGGGTGAGCAGTTCTTC. Protein product: CASSTLAGGGGEQFF.